This TCR beta chain was captured by sequencing in a study of cytomegalovirus exposure and HLA in healthy donors. General study points: When a later analysis compared HLA-associated TCR beta chains with equally common others, the HLA-associated chains turned out to be more clonally expanded and to have lower generation probabilities.

Amplification used 60 Vbeta primers and 13 Jbeta primers. Libraries were prepared by immunoSEQ multiplex PCR; TCRdb keeps only in-frame clonotypes and omits some of them. The sample consists of roughly 100,000 clones, 79% of them appearing once. V lost 0 bases to trimming and J lost 1 base; unmatched junction nucleotides: 4. The germline CDR1 and CDR2 sequences are SGDLS and YYNGEE. This CDR3 contains 17 residues. Comments on this clone: Its specificity is not known.

Sequences were obtained from PBMCs. V and J are TRBV9 and TRBJ2-7; TRBD2 matches 13 bases. The sequence derives from a woman aged 40-49 years in good health and CMV-seronegative. The CDR3 loop reads CASSVGLAGGISYEQYF. The CDR3, as DNA: TGTGCCAGCAGCGTAGGACTAGCGGGAGGAATTTCCTACGAGCAGTACTTC.